The clone carrying this T cell receptor (beta chain) was seen repeatedly, ten times or more. The antigen remains unidentified. The V end was cut by 5 bases, the J end by 7 bases, with 14 bases between. The CDR3 consists of 13 residues. Beta-chain TCR CDR3 regions were amplified from RNA transcripts. RT-PCR was first run with HTBI primers, then multiplex PCR in a second round. TCRdb recomputed calls from the multiplex PCR reads with MiXCR, one row per CDR3 protein. Of hundreds of thousands of distinct CDR3 sequences in the sample, 22% were seen once. The data stem from a study of Graves' ophthalmopathy and Graves' hyperthyroidism. Study results and caveats: Blood also harbored most expanded thyroid clonotypes above 0.001 frequency.

This chain uses TRBV12-3 or TRBV12-4 with TRBJ1-2; D not resolved. Specimen: peripheral blood. The clonotype originates from a woman aged 18-30 years with stable Graves' hyperthyroidism. Some clones in this sample may be carry-over from other donors' samples. Here the CDR3 reads CASSDGPTGGYTF. CDR3 DNA sequence: TGTGCCAGCAGTGACGGCCCAACGGGTGGCTACACCTTC.